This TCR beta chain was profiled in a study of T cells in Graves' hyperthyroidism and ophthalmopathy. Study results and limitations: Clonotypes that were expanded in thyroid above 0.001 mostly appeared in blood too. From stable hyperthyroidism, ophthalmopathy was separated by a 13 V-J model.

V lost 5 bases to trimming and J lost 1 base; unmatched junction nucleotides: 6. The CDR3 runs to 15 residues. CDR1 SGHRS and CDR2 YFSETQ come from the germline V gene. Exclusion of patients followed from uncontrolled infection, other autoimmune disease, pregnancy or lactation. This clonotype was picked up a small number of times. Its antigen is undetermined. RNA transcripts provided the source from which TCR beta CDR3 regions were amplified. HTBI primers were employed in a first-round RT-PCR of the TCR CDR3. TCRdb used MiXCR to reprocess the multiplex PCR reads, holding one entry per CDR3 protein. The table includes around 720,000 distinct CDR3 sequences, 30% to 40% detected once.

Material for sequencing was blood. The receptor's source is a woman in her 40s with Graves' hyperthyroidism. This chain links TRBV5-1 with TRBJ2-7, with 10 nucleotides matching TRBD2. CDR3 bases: TGCGCCAGCAGTTCCGGGACTAGCGCTTCCTACGAGCAGTACTTC. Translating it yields CASSSGTSASYEQYF.